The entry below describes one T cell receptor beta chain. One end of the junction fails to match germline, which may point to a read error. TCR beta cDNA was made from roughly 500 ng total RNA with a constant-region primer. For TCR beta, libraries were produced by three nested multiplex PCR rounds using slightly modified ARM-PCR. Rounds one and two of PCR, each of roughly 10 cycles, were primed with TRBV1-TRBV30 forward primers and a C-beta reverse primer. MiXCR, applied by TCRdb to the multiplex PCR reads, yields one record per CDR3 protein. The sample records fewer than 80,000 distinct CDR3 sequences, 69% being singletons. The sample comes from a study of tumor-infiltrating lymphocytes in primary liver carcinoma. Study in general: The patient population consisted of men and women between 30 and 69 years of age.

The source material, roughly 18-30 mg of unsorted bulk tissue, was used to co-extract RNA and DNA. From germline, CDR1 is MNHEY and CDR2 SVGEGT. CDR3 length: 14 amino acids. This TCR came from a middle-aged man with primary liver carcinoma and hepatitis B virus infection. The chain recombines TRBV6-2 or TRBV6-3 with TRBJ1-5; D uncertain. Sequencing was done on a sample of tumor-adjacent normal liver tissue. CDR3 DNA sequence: TGTACCAGCAGTTACGCGCGTTGGAGACAGCCCCAGCATTTT. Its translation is CTSSYARWRQPQHF.